Only a few counts were recorded for the clone carrying this TCR beta chain. The antigen remains undetermined. One entry per CDR3 protein results from TCRdb running MiXCR on the 5' RACE reads. The sample holds approximately 410,000 distinct CDR3 sequences, approximately 18% seen once. The germline CDR1 and CDR2 sequences are DFQATT and SNEGSKA (reference sequence). The CDR3 is 16 amino acids. These data originate in a study of identical twins. Findings and caveats of the study: The same donors were not followed; conclusions instead depended on cross-sectional statistical analysis. Surplus twin overlap in beta out-of-frame sequences was less pronounced. Modeled out-of-frame TCR alpha sharing in monozygotic twins fell below observed levels. Within cord blood, abundant beta clonotypes carried fewer insertions, but memory repertoires showed no such trend.

Sequencing was carried out using naive T cells sorted from blood. V usage is TRBV20-1 and J usage is TRBJ2-5, with 16 bases aligning to TRBD2. The clonotype was recovered from a man aged 45-65 years in good health. This chain's CDR3 is CSGCGTSGREQETQYF. Written as DNA, the CDR3 is TGCAGCGGGTGTGGGACTAGCGGGAGGGAACAAGAGACCCAGTACTTC.